The 21 T cell receptor beta chains presented below share a single source sample, sequenced in a study of cytomegalovirus exposure and HLA in healthy donors. Primers: 60 Vbeta forward and 13 Jbeta reverse. Sequenced by immunoSEQ multiplex PCR; TCRdb stores in-frame clones only, minus some. The sample includes about 130,000 clones, over 70% of them seen just once. Material for sequencing was PBMCs. Receptors were obtained from a woman aged 55-69 years in good health and CMV-seropositive.

Notes on this clone: Distinct nucleotide sequences in the sample also encode this CDR3. The chain uses TRBV6-5 and TRBJ1-1, with D unresolved. This CDR3 spans 15 amino acids. Germline V gene data show CDR1 as MNHEY and CDR2 as SVGAGI. Trimming cost V 6 bases and J 3 bases, with 17 bases left between them. CDR3 in DNA: TGTGCCAGCAGCTTAAGGTCCCGGGGAGACACTGAAGCTTTCTTT. Protein product: CASSLRSRGDTEAFF.

This chain joins TRBV29-1 and TRBJ2-1; TRBD2 aligns across 11 bases. This CDR3 comprises 14 residues. V shed 6 bases, J shed 9 bases, and the junction held 10 bases outside the gene matches. Germline CDR1 SQVTM, CDR2 ANQGSEA. Written as DNA, the CDR3 is TGCAGCGTAGGGTTGACTAGCGGGGTAGGTGAGCAGTTCTTC. Residues: CSVGLTSGVGEQFF.

There are a few counts of this clone. This chain uses TRBV9 with TRBJ2-3, with 8 bases lining up with TRBD1. After removal of 1 base from V and 2 bases from J, the junction contained 3 bases not matched to a gene. Germline V gene sequence: CDR1 SGDLS, CDR2 YYNGEE. The CDR3 totals 15 residues. CDR3 nucleotide sequence: TGTGCCAGCAGCGTACAGGGGGCTCTCACAGATACGCAGTATTTT. Translating gives CASSVQGALTDTQYF.

The chain employs TRBV11-2 and TRBJ2-6; D perhaps matches TRBD2 (7 bases). Trimming took 5 bases from V and 2 from J, leaving 16 bases between them. The CDR3 sequence is 17 residues long. Per germline, CDR1 SGHAT and CDR2 FQNNGV. CDR3 residues: CASSPFVGGPGANVLTF. The DNA of the CDR3 is TGTGCCAGCAGCCCTTTTGTGGGGGGGCCTGGGGCCAACGTCCTGACTTTC.

The genes are TRBV6-1 and TRBJ2-7, with a tentative D call TRBD2 (5 bases). This CDR3 is built from 11 residues. Germline V gene sequence: CDR1 MNHNS, CDR2 SASEGT. V lost 6 bases and J lost 9, with 12 bases in between. CDR3 amino acids: CASRELGLQYF. The DNA for the CDR3 is TGTGCCAGCAGGGAGCTAGGACTGCAGTACTTC.

V and J are TRBV18 and TRBJ2-7; perhaps TRBD1 as D (5 bases). Germline V gives CDR1 KGHSH, CDR2 LQKENI. The CDR3 totals 14 residues. Trimming shortened V by 1 base and J by 5 bases, and 12 bases separated the two germline ends. The CDR3 bases are TGTGCCAGCTCACCACAGGGGATTGCGAACGAGCAGTACTTC. This gives the protein CASSPQGIANEQYF.

For this clone: At one end the junction does not follow the germline gene, possibly because of a read error. The chain links TRBV19 to TRBJ2-2; D unclear. The CDR3 runs 11 residues. Looked up from germline, CDR1 is LNHDA and CDR2 is SQIVND (reference sequence). The CDR3 region is CASRNSGELFF. CDR3 nucleotide sequence: TGTGCCAGTAGGAACTCCGGGGAGCTGTTTTTT.

CDR3 loop: CATKPWTGTGELFF. DNA of the CDR3: TGTGCCACCAAACCCTGGACAGGGACCGGGGAGCTGTTTTTT. J is TRBJ2-2 and V is TRBV19; 8 bases align to TRBD1. This CDR3 has 14 amino acids. With 10 bases clipped from V and 5 bases from J, the junction kept 9 bases outside the gene matches. Germline V CDR1 and CDR2: LNHDA, SQIVND (reference sequence).

Comment on this clone: Distinct nucleotide sequences in the sample also encode this CDR3. The chain has TRBV6-5 and TRBJ2-7; the match to TRBD1 covers 10 bases. The V gene end was trimmed by 2 bases and the J gene end by 0 bases; junction bases not matched to a gene: 1. Looked up from germline, CDR1 is MNHEY and CDR2 is SVGAGI. The CDR3 loop spans 15 amino acids. The CDR3 protein is CASSYRDRGSYEQYF. DNA for the CDR3: TGTGCCAGCAGTTACCGGGACAGGGGCTCCTACGAGCAGTACTTC.

The gene calls are TRBV7-7 and TRBJ2-7; the match to TRBD2 covers 7 bases. After removal of 1 base from V and 4 bases from J, the junction contained 4 bases not matched to a gene. The CDR3 runs 14 residues. CDR1 and CDR2 (germline): SSHAT, FNYEAQ (reference sequence). The DNA of the CDR3 is TGTGCCAGCAGCTTAGGAGCGGGGCCTTACGAGCAGTACTTC. Residues: CASSLGAGPYEQYF.

This clone came up a few times. This sequence joins TRBV7-9 and TRBJ1-5; 9 bases are a match to TRBD1. CDR3 length equals 13 residues. V was clipped by 3 bases and J by 11 bases; unmatched bases: 5. Germline loops: CDR1 SEHNR, CDR2 FQNEAQ (reference sequence). CDR3 residues: CASSLDRGGAQHF. DNA of the CDR3: TGTGCCAGCAGCTTGGACAGGGGAGGGGCCCAGCATTTT. The variable domain in full, completed from reference TRBV7-9 and TRBJ1-5, reads DTGVSQNPRHKITKRGQNVTFRCDPISEHNRLYWYRQTLGQGPEFLTYFQNEAQLEKSRLLSDRFSAERPKGSFSTLEIQRTEQGDSAMYLCASSLDRGGAQHFGDGTRLSIL.

The gene calls are TRBV5-4 and TRBJ1-3; D may be TRBD1 (6 bases). With 2 bases removed from V and 7 bases from J, the gap between germline ends came to 10 bases. This CDR3 region has 13 residues. Germline loops: CDR1 SGHNT, CDR2 YYREEE (reference sequence). The CDR3 DNA reads TGTGCCAGCAGCTTTAAGGGGGTTAACACCATATATTTT. Protein sequence: CASSFKGVNTIYF.

V usage is TRBV5-1 and J usage is TRBJ2-2, with a possible D match to TRBD2 (5 bases). V was pared by 1 base and J by 2 bases, with 12 bases between. Germline V gene sequence: CDR1 SGHRS, CDR2 YFSETQ. This CDR3 is 16 amino acids long. CDR3 DNA: TGCGCCAGCAGCTTGCCCCGGGGTCCAAACACCGGGGAGCTGTTTTTT. It yields the protein CASSLPRGPNTGELFF.

The J gene is TRBJ1-4, the V gene TRBV7-9; D might be TRBD1 (5 bases). CDR1 and CDR2 (germline): SEHNR, FQNEAQ (reference sequence). This CDR3 comprises 15 residues. Trimming took 0 bases from V and 6 from J, leaving 11 bases between them. The CDR3 spells CASSLAQGSDEKLFF. The CDR3 bases are TGTGCCAGCAGCTTAGCGCAGGGATCGGATGAAAAACTGTTTTTT.

The rearrangement uses TRBV2 and TRBJ2-7, with TRBD1 matching over 8 bases. Losses at the gene ends were 11 bases for V and 5 bases for J; bases not matched to a gene: 8. The CDR3 spans 12 residues. CDR1 SNHLY and CDR2 FYNNEI come from the germline V gene. This CDR3 is CAYLDREDEQYF. The DNA of the CDR3 is TGTGCCTATCTGGACAGGGAAGACGAGCAGTACTTC. Full variable domain (missing parts from reference TRBV2 and TRBJ2-7): EPEVTQTPSHQVTQMGQEVILRCVPISNHLYFYWYRQILGQKVEFLVSFYNNEISEKSEIFDDQFSVERPDGSNFTLKIRSTKLEDSAMYFCAYLDREDEQYFGPGTRLTVT.

V and J are TRBV7-9 and TRBJ2-2; TRBD2 aligns across 9 bases. With V trimmed by 4 bases and J by 2 bases, 5 bases remained unmatched. The V gene's germline CDR1 is SEHNR and CDR2 FQNEAQ (reference sequence). This CDR3 region has 16 residues. The CDR3 DNA reads as TGTGCCAGCAGCTGGCAGACTAGCGGTAACACCGGGGAGCTGTTTTTT. Translated, it gives CASSWQTSGNTGELFF.

This clone was seen only a few times. The chain employs TRBV6-1 and TRBJ1-5, with D perhaps TRBD1 (6 bases). Trimming took 5 bases from V and 2 from J, leaving 13 bases between them. In germline, CDR1 is MNHNS, CDR2 SASEGT. The length of the CDR3 is 15 residues. CDR3 sequence reads: CASSKQGPGNQPQHF. The CDR3 DNA sequence: TGTGCCAGCAGTAAACAGGGCCCGGGCAATCAGCCCCAGCATTTT.

In nucleotides, the CDR3 is TGTGCCAGTAGTCAGGGACTAGCGGGCCATCGGGGCGAGCAGTACTTC. It specifies CASSQGLAGHRGEQYF. The V gene is TRBV19, the J gene TRBJ2-7, with 12 bases aligning to TRBD2. V trimming: 5 bases; J trimming: 6 bases; junction bases outside the gene matches: 11. Germline CDR1 reads LNHDA; CDR2 reads SQIVND (reference sequence). The CDR3 runs to 16 residues.

Turning to this clone: One end of the junction does not line up with germline, which may come from a read error. The V gene is TRBV7-9, the J gene TRBJ1-1; D possibly corresponds to TRBD1 (6 bases). The germline gives CDR1 SEHNR, CDR2 FQNEAQ (reference sequence). The CDR3 length is 12 residues. The CDR3 protein is CSSTPQGTEAFF. The CDR3 DNA sequence: TGTTCCAGCACCCCTCAGGGGACTGAAGCTTTCTTT.

The chain combines TRBV5-1 with TRBJ2-7; D gene uncertain. The CDR3 runs to 12 residues. Looked up from germline, CDR1 is SGHRS and CDR2 is YFSETQ. Trimming pared 4 bases from V and 1 base from J, leaving 6 bases between. DNA for the CDR3: TGCGCCAGCAGCGACAATTCCTACGAGCAGTACTTC. This encodes CASSDNSYEQYF.

The CDR3 DNA reads as TGTGCCAGCAGCCTAGGCCGCAGCAATCAGCCCCAGCATTTT. Protein product: CASSLGRSNQPQHF. V usage is TRBV5-5 and J usage is TRBJ1-5; D gene ambiguous. Germline V gene sequence: CDR1 SGHKS, CDR2 YYEKEE (reference sequence). The CDR3 contains 14 residues. V was cut by 4 bases and J by 1 base, with 9 bases left in between.